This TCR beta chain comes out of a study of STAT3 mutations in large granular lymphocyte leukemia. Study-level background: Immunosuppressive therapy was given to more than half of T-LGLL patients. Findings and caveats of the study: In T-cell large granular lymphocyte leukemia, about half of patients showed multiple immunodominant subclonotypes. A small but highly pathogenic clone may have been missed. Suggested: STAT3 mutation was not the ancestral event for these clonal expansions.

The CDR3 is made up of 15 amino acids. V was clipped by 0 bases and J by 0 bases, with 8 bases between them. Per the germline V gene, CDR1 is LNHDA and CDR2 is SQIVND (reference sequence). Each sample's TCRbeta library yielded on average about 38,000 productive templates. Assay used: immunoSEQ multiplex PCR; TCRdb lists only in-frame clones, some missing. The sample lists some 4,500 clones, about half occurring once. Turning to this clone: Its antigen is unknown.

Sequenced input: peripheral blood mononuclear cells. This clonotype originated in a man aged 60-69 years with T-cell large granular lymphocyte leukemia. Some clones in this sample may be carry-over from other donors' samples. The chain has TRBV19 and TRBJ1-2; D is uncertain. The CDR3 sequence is CASSIDALANYGYTF. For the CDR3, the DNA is TGTGCCAGTAGTATAGATGCCTTAGCTAACTATGGCTACACCTTC.